This T cell receptor beta chain was captured by sequencing in a study of read filtering for tumor transcriptome and immune sequencing. This clonotype was seen many times. The library was built from about 400 ng RNA with molecular barcoded adaptors for alpha/delta and beta/gamma chains. TCRdb re-called the reads with MiXCR, one entry per CDR3 protein. Here the sample spans more than 20,000 distinct CDR3 sequences, roughly 22% being singletons. The V end was cut by 4 bases, the J end by 3 bases, with 10 bases between. The germline V gene encodes CDR1 DFQATT and CDR2 SNEGSKA (reference sequence). The CDR3 loop spans 12 amino acids.

This TCR was recovered from a donor at least 40 years old with multiple myeloma. Source material: a population of CD138-negative cells sorted from bone marrow. The V gene is TRBV20-1, the J gene TRBJ2-7, with unresolved D. The CDR3, as DNA: TGCAGTGCTAATGACAACAGCTACGAGCAGTACTTC. Its translation: CSANDNSYEQYF.